This entry lists 12 T cell receptor beta chains sequenced from one sample in a study of T cells in localized non-small cell lung cancer. Assay used: immunoSEQ multiplex PCR; TCRdb lists only in-frame clones, some missing. The data hold roughly 40,000 clones, with approximately 81% observed a single time. The specimen was peripheral blood mononuclear cells, collected before any cancer treatment. These receptors came from a male donor older than 55 with stage II lung adenocarcinoma.

V is TRBV10-2 and J is TRBJ2-1; D possibly corresponds to TRBD2 (5 bases). From germline, CDR1 is WSHSY and CDR2 SAAADI. This CDR3 contains 13 residues. Deletions cut 2 bases from V and 10 bases from J, with 12 bases between. CDR3 protein: CASSEGRGLEQFF. The CDR3 DNA follows: TGCGCCAGCAGTGAGGGCCGCGGGTTAGAGCAGTTCTTC.

This sequence joins TRBV14 and TRBJ2-7; D gene ambiguous. CDR3 length: 11 amino acids. V dropped 5 bases and J dropped 10 bases, with 12 bases sitting between them. Germline values: CDR1 SGHDN, CDR2 FVKESK. The CDR3 here is CASSSPGRQYF. The DNA of the CDR3 is TGTGCCAGCAGCTCTCCCGGGCGTCAGTACTTC.

V and J are TRBV7-2 and TRBJ2-5, with 8 positions matching TRBD1. This CDR3 has 16 residues. CDR1 is SGHTA and CDR2 is FQGNSA in the germline V gene. V shed 4 bases and J 2 bases; nucleotides not matched to a gene: 9. In nucleotides, the CDR3 is TGTGCCAGCAGCTCAGGGACAGGAGGGCCGCAAGAGACCCAGTACTTC. This gives the protein CASSSGTGGPQETQYF.

This clone has only a few counts. The rearrangement uses TRBV6-1 and TRBJ2-2; TRBD1 aligns across 8 bases. The CDR3 is 14 residues long. Germline V lookup: CDR1 MNHNS, CDR2 SASEGT. V dropped 2 bases and J dropped 10; count of bases not matched to a gene: 6. The CDR3: CASSEIDRGPELFF. In DNA, the CDR3 is TGTGCCAGCAGTGAAATTGACAGGGGTCCGGAGCTGTTTTTT.

This chain connects TRBV6-6 to TRBJ1-4; the D gene is possibly TRBD1 (6 bases). This CDR3 region has 16 residues. Germline loops: CDR1 MNHNY, CDR2 SVGAGI (reference sequence). V was clipped by 2 bases and J by 1 base, with 11 bases between them. The CDR3 region is CASSYGQGRTNEKLFF. CDR3 nucleotide sequence: TGTGCCAGCAGTTACGGGCAGGGGAGAACTAATGAAAAACTGTTTTTT.

The chain couples TRBV7-6 to TRBJ2-5; the match to TRBD2 covers 11 bases. CDR1 is SGHVS, CDR2 FNYEAQ, per germline. The junction had 2 bases not matched to a gene; V was cut back by 3 bases and J by 2 bases. The CDR3 is 15 residues long. The CDR3 nucleotides are TGTGCCAGCAGCTTCACTAGCGGGGGACAAGAGACCCAGTACTTC. This gives the protein CASSFTSGGQETQYF. The full variable domain, its missing parts supplied by reference TRBV7-6 and TRBJ2-5, is GAGVSQSPRYKVTKRGQDVALRCDPISGHVSLYWYRQALGQGPEFLTYFNYEAQQDKSGLPNDRFSAERPEGSISTLTIQRTEQRDSAMYRCASSFTSGGQETQYFGPGTRLLVL.

Turning to this clone: This CDR3 is also generated by other DNA sequences in the sample. The J gene is TRBJ2-1, the V gene TRBV6-6, with 7 bases identical to TRBD2. V lost 11 bases and J lost 8; bases outside the gene matches: 15. The CDR3 loop spans 14 amino acids. CDR1 is MNHNY and CDR2 is SVGAGI in the germline V gene (reference sequence). The CDR3 loop is CAHSPGLRGDEQFF. The CDR3 nucleotides read TGTGCCCACAGCCCGGGACTAAGGGGTGATGAGCAGTTCTTC.

The chain employs TRBV28 and TRBJ1-5; TRBD1 agrees at 7 bases. CDR1 and CDR2 from the germline V gene are MDHEN and SYDVKM. The CDR3 extends over 17 amino acids. With 0 bases clipped from V and 2 bases from J, the junction kept 7 bases outside the gene matches. CDR3 sequence: CASSLWQGQGGNQPQHF. In DNA form, the CDR3 reads TGTGCCAGCAGTTTATGGCAGGGGCAGGGGGGCAATCAGCCCCAGCATTTT.

The V gene is TRBV9, the J gene TRBJ2-3; 15 positions match TRBD2. With V trimmed by 4 bases and J by 4 bases, 7 bases remained unmatched. The germline gives CDR1 SGDLS, CDR2 YYNGEE. The CDR3 loop spans 17 amino acids. The CDR3 loop is CASSFRGTSGRSDTQYF. The CDR3 coding sequence is TGTGCCAGCAGCTTCCGAGGGACTAGCGGGAGGTCAGATACGCAGTATTTT.

This sequence joins TRBV18 and TRBJ1-5; perhaps TRBD1 as D (5 bases). Per the germline V gene, CDR1 is KGHSH and CDR2 is LQKENI. CDR3 length: 13 residues. Trimming took off 3 bases at V and 8 bases at J, with 11 bases between the two ends. For the CDR3, the DNA is TGTGCCAGCTCACCCGAGCAGGGCAAGCCCCAGCATTTT. It is translated as CASSPEQGKPQHF.

The V gene is TRBV6-4, the J gene TRBJ2-5; 7 nucleotides match TRBD2. V was clipped by 4 bases and J by 1 base; unmatched bases: 6. CDR3 length: 15 amino acids. Per germline, CDR1 MRHNA and CDR2 SNTAGT. CDR3 sequence: CASSVRSGPQETQYF. The CDR3 region has the DNA TGTGCCAGCAGTGTTCGTAGCGGGCCCCAAGAGACCCAGTACTTC.

The chain combines TRBV6-5 with TRBJ2-7; no firm D call. This CDR3 has 15 residues. Germline CDR1 reads MNHEY; CDR2 reads SVGAGI. With 6 bases removed from V and 1 base from J, the gap between germline ends came to 16 bases. Here the CDR3 DNA reads TGTGCCAGCAGACGAGGAGCAGACCGGTCCTACGAGCAGTACTTC. Translating gives CASRRGADRSYEQYF.